These 23 T cell receptor beta chains were all obtained from the same sample, sequenced in a study of technical replicates of blood from a few donors. Only in-frame clones appear in the TCRdb table, and some are missing; sequencing was by immunoSEQ multiplex PCR. This sample yields 55,000 to 75,000 clones, of which approximately 94% are seen a single time; about 3% belongs to the top ten. What was sequenced was PBMCs. Every receptor here comes from a human donor in good health. Some clones in this sample may be carry-over from other donors' samples.

The genes are TRBV11-2 and TRBJ2-5, with TRBD2 matching 9 bases. Looked up from germline, CDR1 is SGHAT and CDR2 is FQNNGV. The V gene end was trimmed by 5 bases and the J gene end by 2 bases; junction bases not matched to a gene: 12. CDR3 length: 17 residues. This chain's CDR3 is CASSLLAGATLQETQYF. The CDR3 DNA reads as TGTGCCAGCAGCCTTTTAGCGGGGGCCACACTTCAAGAGACCCAGTACTTC.

The CDR3 loop reads CASSLGGSGGATDTQYF. The CDR3 region has the DNA TGCGCCAGCAGCTTGGGGGGGTCAGGGGGCGCGACAGATACGCAGTATTTT. This rearrangement joins TRBV5-1 to TRBJ2-3; 8 bases map to TRBD1. The germline gives CDR1 SGHRS, CDR2 YFSETQ. This CDR3 has 17 amino acids. The V and J ends lost 0 bases and 3 bases, in that order; junction bases with no gene match: 9. Combining the CDR3 with reference TRBV5-1 and TRBJ2-3 gives the whole variable domain KAGVTQTPRYLIKTRGQQVTLSCSPISGHRSVSWYQQTPGQGLQFLFEYFSETQRNKGNFPGRFSGRQFSNSRSEMNVSTLELGDSALYLCASSLGGSGGATDTQYFGPGTRLTVL.

V usage is TRBV6-1 and J usage is TRBJ2-1; D is ambiguous. V lost 1 base, J lost 7 bases, and 11 bases lay in between. Germline V gene sequence: CDR1 MNHNS, CDR2 SASEGT. This CDR3 is 14 amino acids long. CDR3 DNA sequence: TGTGCCAGCAGTGAAGGCTACATGACAAATGAGCAGTTCTTC. It specifies CASSEGYMTNEQFF.

The chain uses TRBV4-3 and TRBJ1-4; TRBD1 matches 7 bases. Germline CDR1 and CDR2: LGHNA and YSLEER. The CDR3 is 15 amino acids. The trim removed 6 bases at V and 0 bases at J, leaving 4 bases unmatched. CDR3 residues: CASRQTGTTNEKLFF. The CDR3 nucleotides read TGCGCCAGCAGACAGACAGGGACAACTAATGAAAAACTGTTTTTT.

The chain has TRBV6-5 and TRBJ1-2; D might be TRBD1 (6 bases). V dropped 6 bases and J dropped 8 bases, with 19 bases sitting between them. The V gene's germline CDR1 is MNHEY and CDR2 SVGAGI. CDR3 length: 14 amino acids. CDR3 in DNA: TGTGCCAGCAGCCCACAGGGTTACCGAGGAGGCTACACCTTC. Protein sequence: CASSPQGYRGGYTF.

The genes are TRBV29-1 and TRBJ1-1; D is possibly TRBD1 (5 bases). Per germline, CDR1 SQVTM and CDR2 ANQGSEA. Trimming took 4 bases from V and 0 from J, leaving 12 bases between them. The CDR3 contains 14 residues. CDR3 sequence (DNA): TGCAGCGTTGTCCGGGGGACCATGAACACTGAAGCTTTCTTT. This codes for CSVVRGTMNTEAFF.

The chain joins TRBV7-2 to TRBJ1-4; D may be TRBD1 (5 bases). CDR1 SGHTA and CDR2 FQGNSA come from the germline V gene. CDR3 length: 15 residues. V lost 5 bases and J lost 0, with 10 bases in between. Here the CDR3 reads CASSDRQTTNEKLFF. The CDR3 bases are TGTGCCAGCAGCGACCGACAGACAACTAATGAAAAACTGTTTTTT.

The chain joins TRBV6-5 to TRBJ2-7; D unclear. Trimming took off 4 bases at V and 4 bases at J, with 8 bases between the two ends. This CDR3 has 12 amino acids. Germline V gene lookup returns CDR1 MNHEY and CDR2 SVGAGI. The CDR3 DNA reads TGTGCCAGCAGTTCCCCCCCATACGAGCAGTACTTC. This codes for CASSSPPYEQYF.

V and J are TRBV30 and TRBJ2-6; possible D gene TRBD2, 5 bases. Trimming shortened V by 2 bases and J by 3 bases, and 14 bases separated the two germline ends. Germline assignment: CDR1 GTSNPN and CDR2 SVGIG (reference sequence). CDR3 length: 16 residues. CDR3 coding DNA: TGTGCCTGGAGTTTCGGGATCCTGAGTGGGGCCAACGTCCTGACTTTC. Residues: CAWSFGILSGANVLTF.

J is TRBJ2-2 and V is TRBV7-3; 7 nucleotides line up with TRBD2. The CDR3 sequence is 14 residues long. V lost 7 bases, J lost 7 bases, and 9 bases stayed unmatched. Germline lookup yields CDR1 SGHTA and CDR2 FQGTGA. The CDR3 DNA reads as TGTGCCAGCACCCAGCGGGCTAGCGGCGGGGAGCTGTTTTTT. As protein: CASTQRASGGELFF.

This CDR3 reads CASSLRLAGGTDTQYF. The DNA of the CDR3 is TGTGCCAGCAGCTTAAGACTAGCGGGGGGGACAGATACGCAGTATTTT. This chain connects TRBV5-4 to TRBJ2-3; 14 bases fit TRBD2. V shed 2 bases, J shed 3 bases, and the junction held 2 bases outside the gene matches. CDR1 SGHNT and CDR2 YYREEE come from the germline V gene (reference sequence). This CDR3 region has 16 residues.

This chain uses TRBV19 with TRBJ2-2; D possibly corresponds to TRBD1 (6 bases). The V gene's germline CDR1 is LNHDA and CDR2 SQIVND (reference sequence). The CDR3 has 15 amino acids. Trimming stripped 4 bases from V and 7 bases from J, with 16 bases between. CDR3 region: CASSSTGWRSGELFF. CDR3 bases: TGTGCCAGTAGTAGTACAGGGTGGAGAAGCGGGGAGCTGTTTTTT.

This clone was picked up one time. This chain joins TRBV5-1 and TRBJ2-5; 10 nucleotides match TRBD2. The V gene's germline CDR1 is SGHRS and CDR2 YFSETQ. After removal of 2 bases from V and 3 bases from J, the junction contained 1 base not matched to a gene. The CDR3 totals 14 residues. The CDR3 loop reads CASSFTSGKETQYF. CDR3 nucleotides: TGCGCCAGCAGCTTTACTAGCGGGAAAGAGACCCAGTACTTC.

This clone was detected once. The chain couples TRBV7-8 to TRBJ1-2; 9 bases match TRBD1. Germline-derived CDR1 and CDR2 are SGHVS and FQNEAQ. After removal of 4 bases from V and 8 bases from J, the junction contained 14 bases not matched to a gene. The CDR3 contains 16 residues. The CDR3 spells CASSSSYRGQSGGYTF. CDR3 nucleotide sequence: TGTGCCAGCAGCTCGTCCTACAGGGGGCAATCGGGCGGCTACACCTTC. The full variable domain, completed using reference TRBV7-8 and TRBJ1-2, is GAGVSQSPRYKVAKRGQDVALRCDPISGHVSLFWYQQALGQGPEFLTYFQNEAQLDKSGLPSDRFFAERPEGSVSTLKIQRTQQEDSAVYLCASSSSYRGQSGGYTFGSGTRLTVV.

This clone was counted once. The gene calls are TRBV11-3 and TRBJ2-7; tentatively, D is TRBD2 (6 bases). This CDR3 has 15 residues. Trimming took 1 base from V and 5 from J, leaving 15 bases between them. From germline, CDR1 is SGHNT and CDR2 YENEEA. CDR3: CASSLVVAELDEQYF. The CDR3 DNA follows: TGTGCCAGCAGCTTAGTTGTAGCGGAACTGGACGAGCAGTACTTC.

The CDR3 nucleotides read TGCGCCAGCAGCCAAGATAGTAGCACCGCAACTAATGAAAAACTGTTTTTT. It yields the protein CASSQDSSTATNEKLFF. This sequence joins TRBV4-3 and TRBJ1-4; D remains unclear. This CDR3 contains 17 residues. V was pared by 0 bases and J by 0 bases, with 11 bases between. Germline CDR1 LGHNA, CDR2 YSLEER.

This clone appeared a single time. V gene TRBV7-9 combines with J gene TRBJ1-2; 8 nucleotides line up with TRBD1. V dropped 5 bases and J dropped 7; count of bases not matched to a gene: 3. The CDR3 spans 12 residues. The germline gives CDR1 SEHNR, CDR2 FQNEAQ (reference sequence). The CDR3, as DNA: TGTGCCAGCAGCATGGACAGGGTTGGCTACACCTTC. This gives the protein CASSMDRVGYTF.

V usage is TRBV5-1 and J usage is TRBJ1-3; 7 bases map to TRBD1. This CDR3 region has 14 residues. Germline trimming cut 5 bases from V and 4 bases from J; bases unmatched to any gene: 6. CDR1 is SGHRS and CDR2 is YFSETQ in the germline V gene. DNA for the CDR3: TGCGCCAGCAGACTGACAGGGTACGGAAACACCATATATTTT. Protein: CASRLTGYGNTIYF.

The J gene is TRBJ1-4, the V gene TRBV30; no definite D call. Germline CDR1 and CDR2: GTSNPN and SVGIG (reference sequence). Trimming removed 2 bases from V and 2 bases from J, with 6 bases in between. The CDR3 length is 13 residues. CDR3 nucleotide sequence: TGTGCCTGGAGTTGGCAGACTAATGAAAAACTGTTTTTT. This gives the protein CAWSWQTNEKLFF.

CDR3 region: CASSQGLVGYNEQFF. CDR3 coding DNA: TGCGCCAGCAGCCAAGGACTAGTCGGCTACAATGAGCAGTTCTTC. This chain joins TRBV4-3 and TRBJ2-1, with D possibly TRBD2 on 6 matching bases. V was pared by 1 base and J by 3 bases, with 10 bases between. CDR1 is LGHNA and CDR2 is YSLEER in the germline V gene. This CDR3 comprises 15 residues.

The chain couples TRBV7-9 to TRBJ2-3; a weak D match, TRBD2 (6 bases). V gave up 4 bases and J gave up 3 bases, with 14 bases separating them. This CDR3 is 15 amino acids long. The germline V gene has CDR1 SEHNR and CDR2 FQNEAQ (reference sequence). CDR3 sequence reads: CASSSLTRATDTQYF. The DNA of the CDR3 is TGTGCCAGCAGCTCGTTGACTAGAGCGACAGATACGCAGTATTTT.

V usage is TRBV2 and J usage is TRBJ2-5; a weak D match, TRBD2 (7 bases). Deletions cut 7 bases from V and 7 bases from J, with 19 bases between. The CDR3 runs to 14 residues. From germline, CDR1 is SNHLY and CDR2 FYNNEI. The CDR3 nucleotides read TGTGCCAGCACCCCGACTCGGGGGGCCGGGACCCAGTACTTC. Its protein is CASTPTRGAGTQYF. Together with reference TRBV2 and TRBJ2-5, the CDR3 gives the full variable domain: EPEVTQTPSHQVTQMGQEVILRCVPISNHLYFYWYRQILGQKVEFLVSFYNNEISEKSEIFDDQFSVERPDGSNFTLKIRSTKLEDSAMYFCASTPTRGAGTQYFGPGTRLLVL.

The chain uses TRBV4-2 and TRBJ2-2; 11 positions agree with TRBD1. This CDR3 contains 16 residues. Germline V gene lookup returns CDR1 LGHNA and CDR2 YNFKEQ. V lost 1 base and J lost 7; bases outside the gene matches: 5. The CDR3: CASSQAGTGGFGELFF. CDR3 nucleotide sequence: TGTGCCAGCAGCCAAGCCGGGACAGGGGGATTCGGGGAGCTGTTTTTT.